This T cell receptor (beta chain) appears in the sequencing data of a study of T cells in Graves' hyperthyroidism and ophthalmopathy. This clonotype was picked up a small number of times. CDR3 length: 16 residues. Germline assignment: CDR1 MNHEY and CDR2 SMNVEV (reference sequence). Trimming took 0 bases from V and 5 from J, leaving 16 bases between them. Amplified TCR beta CDR3 regions derived from RNA transcripts. The primer set for the first-round RT-PCR of the TCR CDR3 was HTBI. Via MiXCR, TCRdb re-called the multiplex PCR reads, giving one row per CDR3 protein. The profile shows under 300,000 distinct CDR3 sequences, nearly 15% of them singletons.

The sequencing input was blood. V gene TRBV27 combines with J gene TRBJ1-1, with D possibly being TRBD1 (5 bases). This clonotype originated in a woman aged 50 to 60 with Graves' hyperthyroidism that later progressed to Graves' ophthalmopathy. This CDR3 reads CASSLSDFGRTTEAFF. The CDR3 nucleotides read TGTGCCAGCAGTTTATCGGATTTCGGGAGGACAACTGAAGCTTTCTTT.